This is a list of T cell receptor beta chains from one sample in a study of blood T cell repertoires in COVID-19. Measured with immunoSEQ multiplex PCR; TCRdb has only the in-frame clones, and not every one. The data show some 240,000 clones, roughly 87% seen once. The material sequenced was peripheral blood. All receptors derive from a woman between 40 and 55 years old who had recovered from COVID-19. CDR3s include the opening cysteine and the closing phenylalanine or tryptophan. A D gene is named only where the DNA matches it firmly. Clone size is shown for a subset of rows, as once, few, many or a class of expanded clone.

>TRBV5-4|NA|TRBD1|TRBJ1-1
TGTGCCAGCAGCTTTCGACAGGGGAGCACTGAAGCTTTCTTT
CASSFRQGSTEAFF
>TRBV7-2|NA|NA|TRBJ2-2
TGTGCCAGCAGCTTCAGAACCGGGGAGCTGTTTTTT
CASSFRTGELFF
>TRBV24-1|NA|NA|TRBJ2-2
TGTGCCACCAGTGACCATGGACAGCCAAACACCGGGGAGCTGTTTTTT
CATSDHGQPNTGELFF
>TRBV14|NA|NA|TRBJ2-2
TGTGCCAGCAGCCAAGATGCAGGCACCGGGGAGCTGTTTTTT
CASSQDAGTGELFF
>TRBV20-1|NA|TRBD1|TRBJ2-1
TGCAGTGCGCTACAGGGGACTGAGCAGTTCTTC
CSALQGTEQFF
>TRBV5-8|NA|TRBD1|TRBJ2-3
TGTGCCAGCAGCTTGGCGGACAGGTCACGCACAGATACGCAGTATTTT
CASSLADRSRTDTQYF
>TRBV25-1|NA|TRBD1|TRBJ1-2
TGTGCCAGCAGCCCGGGACAGGTGCCCTATGGCTACACCTTC
CASSPGQVPYGYTF
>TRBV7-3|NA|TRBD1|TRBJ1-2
TGTGCCAGCAGCTTAGGACAGGGGATCGGTGGCTACACCTTC
CASSLGQGIGGYTF
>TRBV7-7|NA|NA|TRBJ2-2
TGTGCCAGCAGCTTCGGGACGGGAGCCGGGGAGCTGTTTTTT
CASSFGTGAGELFF
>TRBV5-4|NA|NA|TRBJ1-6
TGTGCCAGCAGCAAGAGTTCTAATTCACCCCTCCACTTT
CASSKSSNSPLHF
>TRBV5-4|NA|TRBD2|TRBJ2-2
TGTGCCAGCAGCCGAAGACTAGCGGGTTACACCGGGGAGCTGTTTTTT
CASSRRLAGYTGELFF
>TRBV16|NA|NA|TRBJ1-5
TGTGCCAGCACCAAGCAGGGAAATCAGCCCCAGCATTTT
CASTKQGNQPQHF
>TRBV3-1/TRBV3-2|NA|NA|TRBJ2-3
TGTGCCAGCAGCCCTAGAACAGATACGCAGTATTTT
CASSPRTDTQYF
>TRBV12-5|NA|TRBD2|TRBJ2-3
TGTGCTAGTGGTTTGGTTGCGGGAGCGGGCACAGATACGCAGTATTTT
CASGLVAGAGTDTQYF
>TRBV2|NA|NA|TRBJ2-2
TGTGCCAGCAAGGTTAGCGGGAACACCGGGGAGCTGTTTTTT
CASKVSGNTGELFF
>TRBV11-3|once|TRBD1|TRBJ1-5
TGTGCCAGCTGGGGACAGGGGGTGAATGTCCAGCATTTT
CASWGQGVNVQHF
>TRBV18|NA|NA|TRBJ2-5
TGTGCCAGCTCACCACAGGGGAAAGAGACCCAGTACTTC
CASSPQGKETQYF
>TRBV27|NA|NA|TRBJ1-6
TGTGCCAGCAGTTTAGGGGGACACGGTAATTCACCCCTCCACTTT
CASSLGGHGNSPLHF
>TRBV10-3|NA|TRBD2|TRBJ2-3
TGTGCCACGCTCCTAGCGGGAGCGGATACGCAGTATTTT
CATLLAGADTQYF
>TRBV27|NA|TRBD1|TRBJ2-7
TGTGCCAGCAGGGGGACAGGCGCCTACGAGCAGTACTTC
CASRGTGAYEQYF
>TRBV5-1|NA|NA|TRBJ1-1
TGCGCCAGCAGCTCCTATCCGGGTCGGGAGGAAGCTTTCTTT
CASSSYPGREEAFF
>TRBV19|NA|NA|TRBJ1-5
TGTGCCAGTAAGGCAGGGGCCTATAGCAATCAGCCCCAGCATTTT
CASKAGAYSNQPQHF
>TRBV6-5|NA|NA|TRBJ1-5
TGTGCCAGCAGTTACTCGAGAACAGACAATCAGCCCCAGCATTTT
CASSYSRTDNQPQHF
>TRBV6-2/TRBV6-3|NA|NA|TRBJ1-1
TGTGCCAGCAGTTACTTCCAGGAGGGGCTAAGCACTGAAGCTTTCTTT
CASSYFQEGLSTEAFF
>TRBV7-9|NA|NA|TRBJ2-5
TGTGCCAGCAGCTTAGTAGGGGTTCAGACCCAGTACTTC
CASSLVGVQTQYF
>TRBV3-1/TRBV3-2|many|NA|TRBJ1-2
TGTGCCAGCAGCTCCCAGGGACTGCCCTATGGCTACACCTTC
CASSSQGLPYGYTF
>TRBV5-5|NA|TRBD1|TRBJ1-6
TGTGCCAGCAGCTGGGGGGACAGGGGACCTAATTCACCCCTCCACTTT
CASSWGDRGPNSPLHF
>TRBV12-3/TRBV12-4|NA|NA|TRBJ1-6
TGTGCCAGCAGTTTATCAGTTACTTCACCCCTCCACTTT
CASSLSVTSPLHF
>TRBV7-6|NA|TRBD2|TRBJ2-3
TGTGCCAGCAGCTTATATTCTAGCGGAGTGGTTGATACGCAGTATTTT
CASSLYSSGVVDTQYF
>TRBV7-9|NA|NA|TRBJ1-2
TGTGCCAGCAGCTTACCCCCTCTACACGGCCCGGGCACCTTC
CASSLPPLHGPGTF
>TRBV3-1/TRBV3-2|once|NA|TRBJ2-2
TGTGCCAGCAACGAACGCAGAATCACCGGGGAGCTGTTTTTT
CASNERRITGELFF
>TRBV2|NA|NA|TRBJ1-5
TGTGCCAGCAGCCCCGGACATACCGATAGCAATCAGCCCCAGCATTTT
CASSPGHTDSNQPQHF
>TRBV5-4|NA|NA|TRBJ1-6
TGTGCCAGCAGCCGTCAGGGCGTGAGCTCACCCCTCCACTTT
CASSRQGVSSPLHF
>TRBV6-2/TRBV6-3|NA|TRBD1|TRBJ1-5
TGTGCCAGCAGTTCTGACAGGGATGATAGCAATCAGCCCCAGCATTTT
CASSSDRDDSNQPQHF
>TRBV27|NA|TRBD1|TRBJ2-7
TGTGCCAGCAGTCCGTCCCAAGACAGGGTTTTATACGAGCAGTACTTC
CASSPSQDRVLYEQYF
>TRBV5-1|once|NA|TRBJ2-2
TGCGCCAGCAGCTCAGGGTCAAGGCAGGGGGGTCCGAACACCGGGGAGCTGTTTTTT
CASSSGSRQGGPNTGELFF
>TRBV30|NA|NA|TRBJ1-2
TGTGCCTGGAGTGTACTCTTCGAGGGTGCTGGCTACACCTTC
CAWSVLFEGAGYTF
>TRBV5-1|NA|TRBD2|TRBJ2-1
TGCGCCAGCAGCCAAGGGACTAGCGGGGCCATCGATGAGCAGTTCTTC
CASSQGTSGAIDEQFF
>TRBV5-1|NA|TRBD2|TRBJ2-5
TGCGCCAGCAGCCCCGGGGAGGGCGTCCGAAGAGAGACCCAGTACTTC
CASSPGEGVRRETQYF
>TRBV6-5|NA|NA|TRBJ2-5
TGTGCCAGCAGTTGGGGGCGGAACCAAGAGACCCAGTACTTC
CASSWGRNQETQYF
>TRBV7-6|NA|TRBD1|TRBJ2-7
TGTGCCAGCAGCTTAGGGACAGGGGATACCTACGAGCAGTACTTC
CASSLGTGDTYEQYF
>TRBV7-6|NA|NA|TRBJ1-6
TGTGCCAGCAGCTTAGTCGGGTTGAATTCACCCCTCCACTTT
CASSLVGLNSPLHF
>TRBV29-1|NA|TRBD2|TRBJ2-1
TGCAGCGCTGCGGGGGACGCCGGTTATGAGCAGTTCTTC
CSAAGDAGYEQFF
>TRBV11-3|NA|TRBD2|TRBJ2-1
TGTGCCAGCAGCTCAACTAGCGGGAGGGCCTACAATGAGCAGTTCTTC
CASSSTSGRAYNEQFF
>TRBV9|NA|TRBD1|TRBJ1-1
TGTGCCAGCAGCGGACCGGGACAGGGAAAAGCTTTCTTT
CASSGPGQGKAFF
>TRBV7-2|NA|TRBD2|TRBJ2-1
TGTGCCAGCAGCCCTCGGGGACTAGCGGGATACAATGAGCAGTTCTTC
CASSPRGLAGYNEQFF
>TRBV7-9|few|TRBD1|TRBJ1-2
TGTGCCAGCAGCTCAGGGACAGTCTACAACTATGGCTACACCTTC
CASSSGTVYNYGYTF
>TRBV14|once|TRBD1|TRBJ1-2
TGTGCCAGCAGCTCCCGGGACAGGGGGCTTGGCTATGGCTACACCTTC
CASSSRDRGLGYGYTF
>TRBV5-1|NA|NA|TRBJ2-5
TGCGCCAGCAGCCCTGGGGGGAACCAAGAGACCCAGTACTTC
CASSPGGNQETQYF
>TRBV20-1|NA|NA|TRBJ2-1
TGCAGTGCTAGTAAGGGGGGGAATGAGCAGTTCTTC
CSASKGGNEQFF
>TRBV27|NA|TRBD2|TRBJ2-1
TGTGCCAGCAGTCCAACGGGGTTGGGCGGGAGGAGTTTAGGTGAGCAGTTCTTC
CASSPTGLGGRSLGEQFF